This TCR beta chain was sequenced in a study of T cell repertoires in cytomegalovirus infection. Across the whole study: Well-studied HLA-B-restricted CMV epitopes were used in the study alongside recently identified HLA-C-restricted ones. Signatures in public TCR beta sequences pointed to both CMV infection and matching HLA type.

This clonotype turned up a few times. Antigen unknown. The CDR3 contains 17 residues. CDR1 SGHTA and CDR2 FQGNSA come from the germline V gene. With 3 bases removed from V and 2 bases from J, the gap between germline ends came to 18 bases. TCRdb processed the reads anew with MiXCR; each CDR3 protein has one entry. The top ten clones hold roughly a sixth of a sample with about 500,000 distinct CDR3 sequences, roughly a third of them seen once. Findings and limits, study-wide: In two of eight donors, the top clonotype was HLA-C-restricted CMV-specific. Cumulative public TCR beta family frequency identified CMV carriers with the relevant HLA.

The chain links TRBV7-2 to TRBJ2-3; TRBD1 might be the D (5 bases). The clonotype comes from a human donor in good health (CMV status not recorded). Some clones in this sample may be carry-over from other donors' samples. Specimen: cultured PBMCs, collected from culture after CMV antigen stimulation. CDR3 DNA sequence: TGTGCCAGCAGCTTGTGGGGCTTCCGAGTAACCACAGATACGCAGTATTTT. Translating gives CASSLWGFRVTTDTQYF.